Below, 15 T cell receptor beta chains from the same sample are listed, as sequenced in a study of control samples from healthy donors and cancer patients. TCRdb keeps only in-frame clones here, not all; method: immunoSEQ multiplex PCR. The table lists tens of thousands of clones, 85% to 90% of them singletons, with 40% in the top ten. Sequencing input: PBMCs. Receptors originate from a man over 45 with head and neck cancer.

The chain carries TRBV4-1 and TRBJ1-2; 9 bases map to TRBD1. CDR1 and CDR2 from the germline V gene are MGHRA and YSYEKL. CDR3 length: 15 residues. The J segment lost 8 bases and the V segment lost 4 bases, leaving 11 bases of the junction unmatched. CDR3: CASSPTGTGSSGYTF. The CDR3 coding sequence is TGCGCCAGCAGCCCTACGGGGACAGGGTCGAGCGGCTACACCTTC.

J is TRBJ2-1 and V is TRBV28; TRBD2 might be the D (6 bases). Germline V gene sequence: CDR1 MDHEN, CDR2 SYDVKM. This CDR3 comprises 14 residues. The V end was cut by 6 bases, the J end by 4 bases, with 13 bases between. The DNA for the CDR3 is TGTGCCAGCAGCAACCTCGGGACTTACAATGAGCAGTTCTTC. Residues: CASSNLGTYNEQFF.

This clone was detected a few times. The chain combines TRBV18 with TRBJ1-3, with D unresolved. This CDR3 region has 16 residues. CDR1 KGHSH and CDR2 LQKENI come from the germline V gene. V gave up 9 bases and J gave up 0 bases, with 18 bases separating them. In nucleotides, the CDR3 is TGTGCCAGGACCAAAAGAAGACGCCGCTCTGGAAACACCATATATTTT. Amino acid sequence: CARTKRRRRSGNTIYF.

The chain combines TRBV9 with TRBJ1-3; D is perhaps TRBD1 (5 bases). Germline loops: CDR1 SGDLS, CDR2 YYNGEE. The CDR3 loop spans 17 amino acids. The V end lost 0 bases, the J end lost 0 bases, and 13 bases lay between the germline ends. CDR3 residues: CASSVGLRGLSGNTIYF. The CDR3 nucleotides read TGTGCCAGCAGCGTAGGGCTTAGGGGTCTCTCTGGAAACACCATATATTTT.

V and J are TRBV11-2 and TRBJ1-2; D perhaps matches TRBD1 (5 bases). Trimming removed 0 bases from V and 8 bases from J, with 16 bases in between. The CDR3 is 15 residues long. The germline V gene has CDR1 SGHAT and CDR2 FQNNGV. This CDR3 reads CASSLEGQLKGGYTF. CDR3 nucleotide sequence: TGTGCCAGCAGCTTAGAGGGGCAGCTTAAGGGGGGCTACACCTTC.

The V call is TRBV4-2, the J call TRBJ2-7; possibly TRBD1 or TRBD2 for D (6 bases each). Germline V gene data show CDR1 as LGHNA and CDR2 as YNFKEQ. V was trimmed by 2 bases and J by 0 bases, leaving 14 bases between them. The CDR3 totals 16 residues. The CDR3 nucleotides are TGTGCCAGCAGCCAAAGTGGGGGGACATCCTCCTACGAGCAGTACTTC. Protein: CASSQSGGTSSYEQYF.

V usage is TRBV5-1 and J usage is TRBJ2-3; 15 bases map to TRBD2. Germline V lookup: CDR1 SGHRS, CDR2 YFSETQ. The CDR3 runs 16 residues. Losses at the gene ends were 3 bases for V and 6 bases for J; bases not matched to a gene: 5. The CDR3 protein is CASSSGLAGGRDTQYF. As DNA, the CDR3 is TGCGCCAGCAGCTCAGGACTAGCGGGGGGGCGGGATACGCAGTATTTT.

The chain's CDR3 is CASSLLASGIETQYF. The CDR3 coding sequence is TGTGCCAGCAGCTTACTAGCTAGCGGTATAGAGACCCAGTACTTC. The chain links TRBV7-2 to TRBJ2-5; 7 bases fit TRBD2. With V trimmed by 2 bases and J by 4 bases, 7 bases remained unmatched. There are 15 residues in the CDR3. Germline lookup yields CDR1 SGHTA and CDR2 FQGNSA.

For the CDR3, the DNA is TGTGCCTGGCTTAAGGTTGGCTCCTACAATGAGCAGTTCTTC. Its protein is CAWLKVGSYNEQFF. The chain couples TRBV30 to TRBJ2-1; D uncertain. CDR1 and CDR2 from the germline V gene are GTSNPN and SVGIG (reference sequence). With 5 bases removed from V and 0 bases from J, the gap between germline ends came to 11 bases. This CDR3 region has 14 residues.

This chain uses TRBV10-3 with TRBJ2-1, with D perhaps matching TRBD2 (6 bases). Germline lookup yields CDR1 ENHRY and CDR2 SYGVKD. The CDR3 consists of 13 residues. The V gene lost 2 bases and the J gene lost 7 bases, with 9 bases spanning the gap. As DNA, the CDR3 is TGTGCCATCAGTGAGCGGGAGAAAAATGAGCAGTTCTTC. Translation gives CAISEREKNEQFF.

The J gene is TRBJ2-3, the V gene TRBV19; 9 nucleotides line up with TRBD1. The CDR3 has 16 residues. The germline V gene has CDR1 LNHDA and CDR2 SQIVND (reference sequence). After removal of 6 bases from V and 5 bases from J, the junction contained 12 bases not matched to a gene. CDR3 in DNA: TGTGCCAGTAGCGATTCCGGGACAGGGAGTAGAGATACGCAGTATTTT. Protein product: CASSDSGTGSRDTQYF.

The chain combines TRBV7-2 with TRBJ2-7; TRBD2 matches at 12 bases. This CDR3 is 15 amino acids long. V lost 3 bases to trimming and J lost 4 bases; unmatched junction nucleotides: 4. Per germline, CDR1 SGHTA and CDR2 FQGNSA. CDR3 protein: CASSFSSGGAYEQYF. CDR3 nucleotides: TGTGCCAGCAGCTTCTCTAGCGGGGGGGCTTACGAGCAGTACTTC.

The chain recombines TRBV11-3 with TRBJ2-7; D uncertain. The CDR3 is 13 amino acids. Germline V gene data show CDR1 as SGHNT and CDR2 as YENEEA. V was pared by 3 bases and J by 3 bases, with 9 bases between. CDR3 residues: CASSLNTNYEQYF. CDR3 sequence (DNA): TGTGCCAGCAGCTTGAACACCAACTACGAGCAGTACTTC.

This clone was observed a handful of times. This chain connects TRBV2 to TRBJ1-5, with 8 bases that match TRBD1. CDR1 SNHLY and CDR2 FYNNEI come from the germline V gene. Trimming at V came to 4 bases and at J to 6 bases, leaving 8 bases not matched to a gene. The CDR3 has 15 amino acids. The CDR3 region has the DNA TGTGCCAGCAGTGGTTATCAGGGGGCAGGTCAGCCCCAGCATTTT. Translating it yields CASSGYQGAGQPQHF.

The V call is TRBV7-6, the J call TRBJ2-5; TRBD1 matches 8 bases. V lost 1 base and J lost 9; bases outside the gene matches: 10. Germline CDR1 and CDR2: SGHVS and FNYEAQ. CDR3 length equals 15 residues. Here the CDR3 DNA reads TGTGCCAGCAGCTTAGGTACCGGACAGGGCGGGTCCCAGTACTTC. Translated: CASSLGTGQGGSQYF.